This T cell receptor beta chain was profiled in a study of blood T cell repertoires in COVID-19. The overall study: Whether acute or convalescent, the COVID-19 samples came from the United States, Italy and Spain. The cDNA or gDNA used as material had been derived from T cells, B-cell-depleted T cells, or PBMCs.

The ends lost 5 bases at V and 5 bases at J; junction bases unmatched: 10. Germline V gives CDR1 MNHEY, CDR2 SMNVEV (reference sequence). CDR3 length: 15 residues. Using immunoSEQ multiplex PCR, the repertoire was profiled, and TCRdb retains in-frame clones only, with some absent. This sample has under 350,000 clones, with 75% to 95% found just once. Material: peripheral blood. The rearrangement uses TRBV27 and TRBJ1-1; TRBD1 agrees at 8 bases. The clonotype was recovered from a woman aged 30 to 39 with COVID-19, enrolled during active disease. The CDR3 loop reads CASSPWTGLGTEAFF. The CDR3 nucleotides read TGTGCCAGCAGTCCCTGGACAGGGTTGGGGACTGAAGCTTTCTTT.